This T cell receptor beta chain was recorded in a study of cytomegalovirus exposure and HLA in healthy donors. Concerning this clone: As yet, its antigen is unknown.

Study-wide points: CMV serostatus was the sole immune exposure information available. The authors later found HLA-associated TCR beta chains more clonally expanded than equally common others. An Asian-associated ancestry cluster reportedly showed fewer N-insertions than the approximately 690-donor mean in a later analysis.

With 60 Vbeta and 13 Jbeta primers, the PCR was carried out. Some clones are missing from TCRdb's copy, which holds only in-frame ones; the method was immunoSEQ multiplex PCR. The repertoire holds about 150,000 clones, with roughly 9.6% as singletons. Germline lookup yields CDR1 MNHEY and CDR2 SMNVEV (reference sequence). The CDR3 loop spans 15 amino acids. Trimming cost V 3 bases and J 0 bases, with 11 bases left between them. This chain joins TRBV27 and TRBJ1-1; D is unresolved. The sequence came from a woman in her thirties or forties in good health and CMV-seropositive. The sample consisted of PBMCs. The DNA of the CDR3 is TGTGCCAGCAGTTTGTACGGTAACTTGAACACTGAAGCTTTCTTT. It is translated as CASSLYGNLNTEAFF.